The T cell receptor beta chain under discussion was sequenced for a study of regulatory T cells in long-lasting Graves disease. Regarding the study as a whole: Persistent patients shared 2,741 public clonotypes among themselves. Newly diagnosed patients shared fewer, at around 970. Newly diagnosed patients had higher TCR diversity than persistent Graves' patients did.

The authors built TCR beta libraries using iRepertoire HTBI primers and Arm-PCR of CDR3 regions. Per the original methods: Among the samples, 60 to 65 TRBV and 14 TRBJ segments were identified. TCRdb re-called the multiplex PCR reads through MiXCR, storing one row per CDR3 protein. The V and J calls were not made by the authors but by TCRdb's processing. The sample holds 700,000 or so distinct CDR3 sequences, about 32% seen once. This clonotype was picked up a small number of times. Its antigen remains unknown. Time point here: persistent/refractory GD, antithyroid drugs over 5 years with positive TRAb. Scientists built the TCR library using RNA that was extracted from PBMCs. The material was peripheral blood mononuclear cells (PBMCs), obtained when the disease was refractory, from a patient treated with antithyroid drugs. The receptor's source is a female donor with Graves disease.

The CDR3 nucleotides read TGTGCCAGCCACCGTTGGCAGGCGAGCAATCAGCCCCAGCATTTT. It codes for CASHRWQASNQPQHF. The genes are TRBV2 and TRBJ1-5, with D hard to call. The ends were cut back, 8 bases at V and 1 base at J, with 15 bases in the middle. The CDR3 loop spans 15 amino acids. The germline V gene has CDR1 SNHLY and CDR2 FYNNEI.